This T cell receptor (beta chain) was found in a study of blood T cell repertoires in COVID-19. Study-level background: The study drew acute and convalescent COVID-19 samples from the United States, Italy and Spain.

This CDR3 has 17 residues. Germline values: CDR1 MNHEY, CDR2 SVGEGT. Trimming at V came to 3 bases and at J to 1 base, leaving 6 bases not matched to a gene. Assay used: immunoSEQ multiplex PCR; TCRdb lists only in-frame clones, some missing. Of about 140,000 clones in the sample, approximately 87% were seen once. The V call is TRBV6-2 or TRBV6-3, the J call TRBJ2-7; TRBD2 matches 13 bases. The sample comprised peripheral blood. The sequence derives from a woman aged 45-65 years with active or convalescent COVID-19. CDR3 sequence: CASSYGTSGTFSYEQYF. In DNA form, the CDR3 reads TGTGCCAGCAGTTATGGGACTAGCGGGACCTTTTCCTACGAGCAGTACTTC.